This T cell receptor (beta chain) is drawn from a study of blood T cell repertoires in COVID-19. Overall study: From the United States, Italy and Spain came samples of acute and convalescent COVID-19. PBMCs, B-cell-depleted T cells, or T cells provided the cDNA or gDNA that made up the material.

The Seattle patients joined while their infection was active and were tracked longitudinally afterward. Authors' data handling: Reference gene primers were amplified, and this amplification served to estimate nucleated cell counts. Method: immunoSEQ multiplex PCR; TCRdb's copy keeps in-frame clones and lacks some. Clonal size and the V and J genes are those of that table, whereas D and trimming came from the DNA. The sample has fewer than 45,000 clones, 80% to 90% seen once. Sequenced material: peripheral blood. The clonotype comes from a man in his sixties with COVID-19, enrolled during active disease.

CDR3 nucleotide sequence: TGTGCCAGCAGTTACGGAGCGGGTAGGGCCAACGTCCTGACTTTC. Translating it yields CASSYGAGRANVLTF. V is TRBV6-5 and J is TRBJ2-6; a weak D match, TRBD2 (6 bases). The germline gives CDR1 MNHEY, CDR2 SVGAGI. CDR3 length equals 15 residues. V was pared by 2 bases and J by 5 bases, with 10 bases between.